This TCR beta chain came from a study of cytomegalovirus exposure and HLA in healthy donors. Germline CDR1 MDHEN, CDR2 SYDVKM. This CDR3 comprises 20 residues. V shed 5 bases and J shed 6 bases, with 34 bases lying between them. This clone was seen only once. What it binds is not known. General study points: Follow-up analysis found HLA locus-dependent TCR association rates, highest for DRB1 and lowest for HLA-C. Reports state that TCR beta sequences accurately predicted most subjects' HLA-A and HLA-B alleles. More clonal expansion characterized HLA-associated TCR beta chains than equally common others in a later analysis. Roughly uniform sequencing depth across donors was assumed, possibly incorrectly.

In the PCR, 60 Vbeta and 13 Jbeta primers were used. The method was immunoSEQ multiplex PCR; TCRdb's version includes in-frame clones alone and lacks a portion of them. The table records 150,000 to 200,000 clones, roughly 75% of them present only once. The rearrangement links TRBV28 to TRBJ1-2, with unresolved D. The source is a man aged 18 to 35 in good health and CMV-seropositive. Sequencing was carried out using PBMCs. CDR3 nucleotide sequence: TGTGCCAGCAGTACACCAGGAACCAACCTAGATTCGCTCTTCGGGGATGGCTACACCTTC. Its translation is CASSTPGTNLDSLFGDGYTF.